The sequence of this TCR beta chain was determined in a study of blood T cell repertoires in COVID-19. At the level of the study: Samples came from the United States, Italy and Spain, spanning acute and convalescent COVID-19. The analysed material was cDNA or gDNA that came from T cells, B-cell-depleted T cells, or PBMCs.

In the original processing: Amplification with reference gene primers provided the estimates of nucleated cell counts. The assay was immunoSEQ multiplex PCR, and TCRdb's table has in-frame clones only and misses some. V, J and clone size reflect that table, while D and trimming were determined from the DNA. The data contain about 240,000 clones, approximately 82% of them singletons. Trimming cost V 3 bases and J 2 bases, with 14 bases left between them. Germline V gene sequence: CDR1 SGHRS, CDR2 YFSETQ. The CDR3 extends over 15 amino acids. J is TRBJ1-1 and V is TRBV5-1, with D unclear. Input material: peripheral blood. This clonotype was obtained from a woman aged 18-29 years with acute or convalescent COVID-19. The CDR3 protein is CASSSPQDGNTEAFF. DNA of the CDR3: TGCGCCAGCAGCTCACCTCAGGATGGCAACACTGAAGCTTTCTTT.